This T cell receptor (beta chain) originates from a study of response to subunit inactivated influenza vaccine. The study, taken as a whole, reports: Few additional T cells are recruited per seasonal influenza vaccination, authors suggested.

The CDR3 sequence is 11 residues long. The V end was cut by 6 bases, the J end by 4 bases, with 8 bases between. Germline values: CDR1 SGHRS, CDR2 YFSETQ. This clonotype appeared a few times. What it binds is not known. TCRdb reprocessed the RT-PCR reads via MiXCR and lists one record per CDR3 protein. The profile shows 150,000 to 200,000 distinct CDR3 sequences, approximately 10% of them singletons. The chain employs TRBV5-1 and TRBJ2-7; the D is unclear. This TCR was recovered from a man aged 50-60 years who received an inactivated influenza vaccine. Sequences were derived from non-naive T cells sorted from PBMCs, sampled more than 35 days after vaccination. CDR3 nucleotides: TGCGCCAGCAAAGGAGAATACGAGCAGTACTTC. Translated, it gives CASKGEYEQYF.